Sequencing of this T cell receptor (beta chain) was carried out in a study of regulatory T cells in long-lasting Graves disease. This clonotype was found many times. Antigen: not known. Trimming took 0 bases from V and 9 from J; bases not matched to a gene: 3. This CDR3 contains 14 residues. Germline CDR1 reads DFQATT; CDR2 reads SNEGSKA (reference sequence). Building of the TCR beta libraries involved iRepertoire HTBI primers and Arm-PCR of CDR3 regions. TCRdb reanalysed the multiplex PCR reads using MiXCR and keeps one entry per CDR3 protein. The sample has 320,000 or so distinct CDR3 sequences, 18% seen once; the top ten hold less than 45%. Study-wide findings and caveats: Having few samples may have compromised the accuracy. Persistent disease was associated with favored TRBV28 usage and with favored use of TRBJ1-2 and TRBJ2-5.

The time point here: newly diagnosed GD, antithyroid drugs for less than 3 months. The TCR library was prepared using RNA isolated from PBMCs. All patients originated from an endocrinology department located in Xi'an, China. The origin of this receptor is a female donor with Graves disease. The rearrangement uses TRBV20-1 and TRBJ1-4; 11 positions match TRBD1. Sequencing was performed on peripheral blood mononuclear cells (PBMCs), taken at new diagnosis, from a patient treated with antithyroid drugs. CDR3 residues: CSARDGTGGQKLFF. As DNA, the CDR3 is TGCAGTGCTAGAGACGGGACAGGGGGTCAAAAACTGTTTTTT.